The rows below give T cell receptor beta chains drawn from one sample of a study of blood T cell repertoires in COVID-19. Here immunoSEQ multiplex PCR was the method, and the copy in TCRdb shows in-frame clones only, minus some. Of around 240,000 clones in the sample, roughly 84% were seen once. Input material: peripheral blood. The source is a man aged 35 to 55 with acute or convalescent COVID-19. The conserved cysteine and the conserved F or W are not part of the CDR3 here.

>TRBV9|TRBJ2-7
ASSVTGTGGYEQY
>TRBV19|TRBJ2-5
ASSTPAGGLQETQY
>TRBV12-3/TRBV12-4|TRBJ1-1
ATAVLRSEAF
>TRBV7-9|TRBJ1-6
ASSLVDSHSPLH
>TRBV5-1|TRBJ2-5
ASSRQGRDKETQY
>TRBV20-1|TRBJ2-3
SASLDTQY
>TRBV18|TRBJ2-1
ASSPGTNEQF
>TRBV5-6|TRBJ1-5
ASSLDRVNQPQH
>TRBV20-1|TRBJ2-7
SASLWGQGIYEQY
>TRBV30|TRBJ2-7
AWSRGPSYEQY
>TRBV5-1|TRBJ2-1
ASSLDPGAGNEQF
>TRBV24-1|TRBJ1-5
ATSSNEVSQPQH
>TRBV7-9|TRBJ2-5
ASSHLTGTVQETQY
>TRBV4-2|TRBJ2-2
ASSQDGIAGYSGELF
>TRBV5-6|TRBJ2-7
ASGRRGGTYEQY
>TRBV11-2|TRBJ1-2
ASSPTLNYGYT
>TRBV11-2|TRBJ2-5
ASVFGTSGGPETQY
>TRBV19|TRBJ1-4
ASADSHNEKLF
>TRBV10-3|TRBJ2-5
AIRQGGGQGTQY
>TRBV5-4|TRBJ1-2
ASSPRSSGVGFT
>TRBV9|TRBJ1-1
ASSVMGHDGGEAF
>TRBV10-3|TRBJ1-2
AISDTVGEDGYT
>TRBV6-6|TRBJ2-1
ASSQAGIAYNEQF
>TRBV3-1/TRBV3-2|TRBJ1-3
ASSQDLGGTNTIY
>TRBV30|TRBJ2-1
AWIGARTSRFNEQF
>TRBV6-5|TRBJ1-6
ASSPDRVALH
>TRBV5-1|TRBJ2-3
ASSLMGQGGTDTQY
>TRBV7-8|TRBJ2-5
ASTDRAGGPSGETQY
>TRBV4-3|TRBJ1-6
ASSQGIGNSPLH
>TRBV7-3|TRBJ2-7
ASSLTPWEEQY
>TRBV12-5|TRBJ1-1
ASGLDIGPQYEAF
>TRBV6-5|TRBJ1-6
ASRTKGGGAPLH
>TRBV24-1|TRBJ2-3
ATRGGDSADTQY
>TRBV19|TRBJ1-4
ASSISSGTGVNEKLF
>TRBV11-2|TRBJ2-6
ASSLGGSGANVLT
>TRBV5-1|TRBJ2-3
ASSRGTSEYTDTQY
>TRBV5-1|TRBJ1-2
ASSPEGGDYGYT
>TRBV3-1/TRBV3-2|TRBJ1-1
ASSPRQVYTEAF
>TRBV5-5|TRBJ1-1
ASSLLGGTEAF
>TRBV30|TRBJ1-6
AWSPGYWLSPLH
>TRBV5-1|TRBJ2-3
ASSYRGPTDTQY
>TRBV6-6|TRBJ2-2
ASSRRTRVVFTGELF
>TRBV2|TRBJ1-5
ASSLGGDNQPQH
>TRBV11-3|TRBJ2-1
ASSLEERGYNEQF
>TRBV7-9|TRBJ1-1
ASSSPSVNTEAF
>TRBV15|TRBJ1-6
ATSRGQKNSPLH
>TRBV3-1/TRBV3-2|TRBJ1-4
ASSHYPGQSNEKLF
>TRBV4-2|TRBJ2-1
ASSQEEGTGADNEQF
>TRBV7-8|TRBJ2-1
ASSSHRTGRPRGDNEQF
>TRBV15|TRBJ1-3
ATSGRGGEGNTIY
>TRBV19|TRBJ1-2
ASSIPGRANYGYT
>TRBV7-2|TRBJ1-2
ASSRTGGFGYT
>TRBV30|TRBJ1-1
AWSVQMNTEAF